This T cell receptor (beta chain) was identified in a study of blood T cell repertoires in COVID-19. Study processing details: Counts of nucleated cells, estimated from reference gene primer amplification, were obtained. Some clones are missing from TCRdb's copy, which holds only in-frame ones; the method was immunoSEQ multiplex PCR. Clonal size and the V and J genes are those of that table, whereas D and trimming came from the DNA. Of 150,000 to 200,000 clones detected, almost 85% appear once; the ten largest clones hold about 10%. CDR3 length: 19 residues. The V and J ends lost 0 bases and 2 bases respectively, with 26 bases between them. Germline CDR1 reads GTSNPN; CDR2 reads SVGIG (reference sequence). Participants were aged roughly 18 to 90 years, lived in over 20 US areas, and enrolled virtually. Recovered status in Cohort 3 required two negative PCRs, clearance, or symptom resolution.

The sequenced sample was PBMCs or T cells enriched from blood (not recorded which). The chain recombines TRBV30 with TRBJ2-7, with TRBD1 as a possible D gene (6 bases). The clonotype was recovered from a middle-aged man who had recovered from COVID-19. This CDR3 reads CAWSVRWGRGNRRAYEQYF. In nucleotides, the CDR3 is TGTGCCTGGAGTGTACGCTGGGGCAGGGGAAACCGCCGGGCCTACGAGCAGTACTTC.